This T cell receptor beta chain was obtained from a study of CD8 T cells in ankylosing spondylitis. Germline V gene lookup returns CDR1 SGHTA and CDR2 FQGNSA. The V end lost 4 bases, the J end lost 6 bases, and 13 bases lay between the germline ends. CDR3 length: 14 residues. This clonotype was observed a handful of times. TCRdb re-called the 5' RACE reads through MiXCR, storing one row per CDR3 protein. The sample includes roughly 250,000 distinct CDR3 sequences, about 10% seen only once; the top ten take about 2.8%. The source material was blood, either unsorted or a sorted T cell fraction (not recorded which). This sequence originates from a male donor with ankylosing spondylitis or in good health (not recorded which). The chain couples TRBV7-2 to TRBJ2-4; a weak D match, TRBD1 (6 bases). As DNA, the CDR3 is TGTGCCAGCAGCTCGGGACAAGTCGGAAACATTCAGTACTTC. It translates to CASSSGQVGNIQYF.